This T cell receptor (beta chain) was captured by sequencing in a study of a mutant IDH1 vaccine in newly diagnosed glioma (dated by TCRdb to the early 2020s). Study-level background: Vaccination was initiated 4-6 weeks after radiotherapy alone, or concurrently with temozolomide cycles in the chemotherapy-containing groups. Six visits were used for peripheral blood collection: V03 (baseline), V05, V07, V10, V12 and V13. Prior to enrollment, patients had been given standard therapy consisting of radiotherapy alone, temozolomide alone, or radiochemotherapy with temozolomide, with the combination given to most patients. Longitudinal TCRB deep sequencing was performed for some 25 treated patients wherever samples were available for exploratory analyses. The week-35 safety follow-up took place at visit V12, and the week-47 end of study took place at visit V13. Of the 25 to 40 treated patients, approximately 60% were male and about 40% were female, and the mean age was 40.4 years. Broad study findings and their caveats: Changes in the top peripheral T cell clonotypes picked up by TCRB sequencing did not appear to be linked to pseudoprogression. PBMC samples for TCRB deep sequencing were selected based on availability. Vaccine-induced immune responses across multiple MHC alleles were detected in about 92% of patients. It was noted by the authors that analyses of patient blood samples could not be reproduced owing to sample limitations.

Libraries were prepared through the immunoSEQ multiplex PCR assay. The hsTCRB Kit was used according to the manufacturer's protocol to amplify rearranged TCR beta chain sequences. TCRB libraries were sequenced on an Illumina MiSeq. The study's own analysis went as follows. The kit vendor's proprietary platform handled demultiplexing, trimming and gene mapping. The immuneACCESS repertoire file appears here via TCRdb, limited to in-frame rearrangements. These files lack a portion of the clones; in checked studies, under half of the deficit traces to unresolved V genes, and the cause of the others is not known. V and J calls and clone size are copied from that table; D and trimming were computed from the DNA. The sample yields approximately 52,000 clones; about three quarters were counted once. The ten biggest clones cover over 4.5% of the sample. This clone has a single count. Its antigen is still unknown. The input lacks base qualities; no much larger clone sits a single base away.

Read against the paper, the sample's time point label means: week 47, end of study. A 20-mer mutant IDH1 peptide at 300 micrograms in Montanide made up each vaccine dose, which was injected subcutaneously together with topical imiquimod. Across visits V03 through V10, patients got a total of eight vaccinations, given in weeks 1, 3, 5, 7, 11, 15, 19 and 23. All donors had newly diagnosed IDH1-mutant astrocytomas of WHO grade 3 or 4 that showed loss of nuclear ATRX. The samples were drawn from NOA16, a multicentre, single-arm, open-label phase I trial in Germany that tested a mutant IDH1 peptide vaccine in humans for the first time. Genomic DNA for TCRB sequencing was extracted from EDTA blood using the DNeasy Blood and Tissue Kit. The germline V end is reduced by 4 bases and the J end by 5 bases; junction bases left unmatched: 5. Counted from cysteine to phenylalanine, this CDR3 has 15 amino acids. Only CDR3 DNA remains: 45 bases, in frame from the first base. Looking up the germline V gene (reference sequence) yields CDR1 LNHDA and CDR2 SQIVND.

The rearranged segments are TRBV19 and TRBJ1-4; 9 middle bases align to TRBD1. Material: PBMCs, obtained from a glioma patient whose treatment included an IDH1 peptide vaccine. This TCR was sampled from a woman in her thirties or forties with glioma. Some clones in this sample may be carry-over from other donors' samples. The nucleotide sequence is TGTGCCAGTAGTAATCGGGACAGGGAAAATGAAAAACTGTTTTTT. It codes for CASSNRDRENEKLFF.